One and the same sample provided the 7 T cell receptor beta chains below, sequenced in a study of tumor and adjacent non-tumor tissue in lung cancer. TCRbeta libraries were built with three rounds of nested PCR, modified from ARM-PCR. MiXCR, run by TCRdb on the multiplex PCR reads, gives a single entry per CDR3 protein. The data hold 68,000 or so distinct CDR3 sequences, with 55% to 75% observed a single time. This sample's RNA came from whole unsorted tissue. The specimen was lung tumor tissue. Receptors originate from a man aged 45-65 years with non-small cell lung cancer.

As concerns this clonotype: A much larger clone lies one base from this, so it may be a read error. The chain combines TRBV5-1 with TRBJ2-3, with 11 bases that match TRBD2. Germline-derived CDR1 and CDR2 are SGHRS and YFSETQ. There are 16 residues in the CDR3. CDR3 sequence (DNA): TGCGCCAGCAGACCCGGGACTAGCGGATTAGCAGATACGCATTATTTT. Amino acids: CASRPGTSGLADTHYF.

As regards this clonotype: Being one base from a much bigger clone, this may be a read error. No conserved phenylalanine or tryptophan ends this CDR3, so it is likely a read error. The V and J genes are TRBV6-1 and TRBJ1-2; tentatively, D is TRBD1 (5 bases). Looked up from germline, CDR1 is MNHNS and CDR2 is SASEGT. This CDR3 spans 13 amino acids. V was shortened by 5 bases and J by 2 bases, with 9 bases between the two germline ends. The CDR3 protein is CASSTDSNYGYTL. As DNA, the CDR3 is TGTGCCAGCAGTACCGACAGCAACTATGGCTACACCCTC.

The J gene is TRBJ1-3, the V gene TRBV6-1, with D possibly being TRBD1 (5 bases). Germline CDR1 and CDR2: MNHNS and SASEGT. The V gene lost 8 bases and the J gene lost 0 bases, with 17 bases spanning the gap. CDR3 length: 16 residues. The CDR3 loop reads CASGVSHGGSGNTIYF. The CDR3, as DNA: TGTGCCAGCGGTGTTTCTCACGGGGGCTCTGGAAACACCATATATTTT.

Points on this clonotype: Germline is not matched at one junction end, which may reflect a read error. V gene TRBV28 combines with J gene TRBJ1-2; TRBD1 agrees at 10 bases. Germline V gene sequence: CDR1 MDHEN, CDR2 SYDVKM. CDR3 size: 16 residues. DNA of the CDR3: TGTGCAAGCAGGGAAGATACCGAGACAGGGGGCCGTGGCTACACCTTC. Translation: CASREDTETGGRGYTF.

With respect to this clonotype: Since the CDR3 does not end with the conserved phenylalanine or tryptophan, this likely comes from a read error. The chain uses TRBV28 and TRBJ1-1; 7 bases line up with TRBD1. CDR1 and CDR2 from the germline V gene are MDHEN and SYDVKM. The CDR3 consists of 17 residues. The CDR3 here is CVSSPVGTAAQKAEAFL. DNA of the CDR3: TGTGTCAGCAGTCCAGTGGGGACAGCCGCACAAAAAGCTGAAGCTTTCCTT.

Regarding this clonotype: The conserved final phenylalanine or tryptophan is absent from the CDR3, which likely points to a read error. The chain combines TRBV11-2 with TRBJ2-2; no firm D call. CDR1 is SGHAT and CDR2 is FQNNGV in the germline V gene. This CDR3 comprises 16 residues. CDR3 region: CASSLDRVRFTGELFY. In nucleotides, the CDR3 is TGTGCCAGCAGCTTAGACCGGGTTCGGTTTACCGGTGAGCTGTTTTAT.

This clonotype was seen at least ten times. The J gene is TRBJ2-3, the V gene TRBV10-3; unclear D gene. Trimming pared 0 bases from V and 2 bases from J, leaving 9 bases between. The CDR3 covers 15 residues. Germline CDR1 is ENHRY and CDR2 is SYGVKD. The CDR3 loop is CAISESGSNTDTQYF. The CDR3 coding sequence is TGTGCCATCAGTGAGTCTGGGTCAAACACAGATACGCAGTATTTT.